Below, one T cell receptor (beta chain) is given with its context. Its antigen is not known. Assay: immunoSEQ multiplex PCR; the TCRdb copy retains only in-frame clones and omits some. The table records more than 90,000 clones, roughly 87% of them present only once. The V gene's germline CDR1 is SGHTA and CDR2 FQGNSA. This CDR3 spans 16 amino acids. The germline V and J ends were trimmed by 2 bases and 0 bases, with 11 bases remaining between them. The source of the sample is a study of T cell responses to AZD1222 COVID-19 vaccine. Background on the study: Whether given at about 4 or about 12 weeks, second doses were pooled.

Study-wide results and limits: Without day 14 samples, only post-peak T cell repertoires were studied. Spike-wide vaccine-associated CD4 TCRs dominated at 160-218 and 743-854. Unmutated regions of variants are reportedly targeted by nearly half of spike-specific TCRs.

The sequencing used peripheral blood, collected on day 0 of AZD1222 vaccination. The genes are TRBV7-2 and TRBJ1-3, with TRBD1 as a possible D gene (6 bases). The sequence derives from an adult in good health. The CDR3 DNA reads TGTGCCAGCAGCTTATCAGGGGCTGGCTCTGGAAACACCATATATTTT. Translating it yields CASSLSGAGSGNTIYF.